The 10 T cell receptor beta chains below come from one sample, sequenced in a study of blood T cell repertoires in COVID-19. Data came from immunoSEQ multiplex PCR; TCRdb stores just in-frame clones and leaves some out. This table holds roughly 250,000 clones, about 90% found once. Sequencing used PBMCs or T cells enriched from blood (not recorded which). The source is a woman aged 40-49 years who had been exposed to COVID-19.

The gene calls are TRBV5-4 and TRBJ1-4; perhaps TRBD1 as D (6 bases). Germline V gene data show CDR1 as SGHNT and CDR2 as YYREEE (reference sequence). Trimming took off 5 bases at V and 5 bases at J, with 16 bases between the two ends. The CDR3 totals 15 residues. The DNA for the CDR3 is TGTGCCAGCAGTTTTTGGGGGGGCAGGAATGAAAAACTGTTTTTT. Its protein is CASSFWGGRNEKLFF.

V gene TRBV18 combines with J gene TRBJ2-5, with 7 bases identical to TRBD1. V gave up 0 bases and J gave up 0 bases; unmatched junction bases: 1. The length of the CDR3 is 15 residues. CDR1 is KGHSH, CDR2 LQKENI, per germline. CDR3 in amino acids: CASSPPGQYQETQYF. In DNA, the CDR3 is TGTGCCAGCTCACCACCGGGACAGTACCAAGAGACCCAGTACTTC.

The chain joins TRBV27 to TRBJ1-1, with TRBD1 matching 9 bases. Looked up from germline, CDR1 is MNHEY and CDR2 is SMNVEV (reference sequence). This CDR3 comprises 13 residues. Trimming at V came to 2 bases and at J to 6 bases, leaving 1 base not matched to a gene. The CDR3 protein is CASSLGTGSEAFF. The CDR3 DNA reads TGTGCCAGCAGTTTAGGGACAGGGTCTGAAGCTTTCTTT.

The V call is TRBV2, the J call TRBJ2-7, with D perhaps TRBD2 (6 bases). The V end lost 6 bases, the J end lost 2 bases, and 17 bases lay between the germline ends. CDR1 is SNHLY, CDR2 FYNNEI, per germline. The CDR3 loop spans 15 amino acids. In DNA, the CDR3 is TGTGCCAGCAGCGCCCCTGGGGGGATCGCCTACGAGCAGTACGTC. It translates to CASSAPGGIAYEQYV.

The chain is built from TRBV18 and TRBJ1-6; a possible D gene is TRBD1 (5 bases). Germline assignment: CDR1 KGHSH and CDR2 LQKENI. The CDR3 has 17 amino acids. Trimming left V 3 bases short and J 7 bases short, with 19 bases between. CDR3 DNA sequence: TGTGCCAGCTCACCGGCCCCGTACGGACAAGGGAATTCACCCCTCCACTTT. Amino acids: CASSPAPYGQGNSPLHF.

The CDR3, as DNA: TGTGCCAGCAGCTCCGGGACTAGCGGGGAGCAGTACGTC. This translates into CASSSGTSGEQYV. The rearrangement uses TRBV5-1 and TRBJ2-7; 12 bases agree with TRBD2. Germline CDR1 reads SGHRS; CDR2 reads YFSETQ. This CDR3 region has 13 residues.

V gene TRBV23-1 combines with J gene TRBJ1-2, with a possible D match to TRBD1 (5 bases). TRBV23-1 qualifies as an ORF whose function is uncertain. The V end was cut by 3 bases, the J end by 7 bases, with 24 bases between. This CDR3 contains 17 residues. Here the CDR3 DNA reads TGCGCCAGCAGTCACCAACCCCTCGCAGGGATGGGAATTGGCTACACCTTC. This translates into CASSHQPLAGMGIGYTF.

CDR3 protein: CASSLGQGRNTGELFF. In DNA form, the CDR3 reads TGTGCCAGCAGCCTCGGACAGGGTCGGAACACCGGGGAGCTGTTTTTT. The rearrangement uses TRBV7-3 and TRBJ2-2, with 8 bases lining up with TRBD1. This CDR3 spans 16 amino acids. Germline CDR1 and CDR2: SGHTA and FQGTGA. V shed 5 bases and J 1 base; nucleotides not matched to a gene: 6.

The chain joins TRBV7-3 to TRBJ1-1; D unclear. V was pared by 5 bases and J by 4 bases, with 20 bases between. Germline V gene lookup returns CDR1 SGHTA and CDR2 FQGTGA. This CDR3 is 16 amino acids long. The CDR3 spells CASSETFLVGSTEAFF. The DNA of the CDR3 is TGTGCCAGCAGCGAAACTTTTTTGGTGGGGAGCACTGAAGCTTTCTTT.

The V gene is TRBV19, the J gene TRBJ2-1, with 9 nucleotides matching TRBD2. V trimming: 5 bases; J trimming: 6 bases; junction bases outside the gene matches: 5. Per the germline V gene, CDR1 is LNHDA and CDR2 is SQIVND (reference sequence). The CDR3 has 14 residues. CDR3 coding DNA: TGTGCCAGTAGTGGCCTAGCGGGGTTCAATGAGCAGTTCTTC. It specifies CASSGLAGFNEQFF.